This T cell receptor (beta chain) comes out of a study of T cells after yellow fever vaccination. Study background: Low-cell-number fractions were prepared with SMART-Seq v4 Ultra Low Input. Study-wide points: High-abundance clonotypes from the bulk population could contaminate FACS-sorted repertoires. Relatively few clonotypes were ones that appeared in both CD4 and CD8 compartments.

Comments on this clonotype: Its antigen is unknown.

This CDR3 is 18 amino acids long. The germline CDR1 and CDR2 sequences are MNHNY and SVGAGI (reference sequence). The trim removed 3 bases at V and 0 bases at J, leaving 13 bases unmatched. Conversion of TCR transcripts into cDNA relied on 5'RACE template switching, which added a universal primer site and UMIs. TCRdb independently ran MiXCR on the 5' RACE reads; one entry per CDR3 protein. The sample lists 180,000 or so distinct CDR3 sequences, 8% to 13% seen once, with 30% to 45% in the top ten. The TCR was taken from a man aged 18-30 years who received the YFV17D yellow fever vaccine. This rearrangement joins TRBV6-6 to TRBJ1-1, with TRBD1 identical over 7 bases. Sequenced here: CD8+ T cells sorted from PBMCs, sampled 15 days after the yellow fever booster vaccination. CDR3 nucleotides: TGTGCCAGCAGTTATTTCGGACAGGTGAACTATTTGAACACTGAAGCTTTCTTT. This sequence encodes CASSYFGQVNYLNTEAFF.